A single sample gave rise to the 8 T cell receptor beta chains below, sequenced in a study of blood T cells in healthy people across ages (dated by TCRdb to between 2015 and 2017). The method behind the library was 5' RACE. Sequencing used an Illumina HiSeq 2500. A second roughly 6 to 12 cycle PCR used a sample-barcoded 5' primer and a J-beta primer mix. TCRdb reanalyzed the raw reads on its own, using fastp at Q25 for trimming and MiXCR for clone calling, and kept in-frame beta chains. Every distinct CDR3 protein forms one entry, paired with its most common genes and DNA. The sample table contains fewer than 1,000,000 distinct CDR3 sequences; only one count was recorded for around 45% of them. The ten largest clonotypes hold around 18% of the sample. Source material: blood. The source is an elderly man in good health.

This clonotype was seen only once. The rearrangement links TRBV27 to TRBJ2-7; TRBD2 agrees at 8 bases. The CDR3 loop spans 16 amino acids. CDR1 and CDR2 (germline): MNHEY, SMNVEV (reference sequence). After removal of 2 bases from V and 7 bases from J, the junction contained 13 bases not matched to a gene. The CDR3 loop is CASSLKVPGGTGEQYF. The CDR3 nucleotides are TGTGCCAGCAGTTTAAAGGTGCCGGGAGGGACGGGGGAGCAGTACTTC.

This clonotype was counted many times. This chain uses TRBV29-1 with TRBJ2-7; 8 bases agree with TRBD1. Germline trimming cut 4 bases from V and 2 bases from J; bases unmatched to any gene: 4. Germline CDR1 SQVTM, CDR2 ANQGSEA. The CDR3 has 13 residues. The CDR3 is CSVVTGQAYEQYF. CDR3 bases: TGCAGCGTTGTCACGGGACAGGCCTACGAGCAGTACTTC.

This clonotype was seen more than once but under ten times. V and J are TRBV7-2 and TRBJ2-7, with TRBD2 as a possible D gene (5 bases). The end of the DNA fits TRBJ2-5 better, so the J call may be wrong. The germline gives CDR1 SGHTA, CDR2 FQGNSA. This CDR3 contains 15 residues. CDR3 nucleotides: TGTGCCAGCAGCTTATCGGACTCTCTACGGGAGACCCAGTACTTC. This translates into CASSLSDSLRETQYF.

This clonotype was counted between two and nine times. V is TRBV6-1 and J is TRBJ2-1; D is unresolved. V lost 2 bases to trimming and J lost 1 base, with 9 bases between them. CDR1 and CDR2 (germline): MNHNS, SASEGT. The CDR3 sequence is 15 residues long. CDR3 amino acids: CASSEMSYSYNEQFF. The CDR3, as DNA: TGTGCCAGCAGTGAAATGTCTTATTCCTACAATGAGCAGTTCTTC.

This clonotype has ten or more counts. The chain recombines TRBV7-3 with TRBJ2-5, with D perhaps matching TRBD2 (5 bases). Trimming left V 5 bases short and J 0 bases short, with 13 bases between. The V gene's germline CDR1 is SGHTA and CDR2 FQGTGA. This CDR3 spans 15 amino acids. The CDR3 DNA is TGTGCCAGCAGCCCGTCGATGGAGGACCAAGAGACCCAGTACTTC. Translating it yields CASSPSMEDQETQYF.

V is TRBV11-2 and J is TRBJ2-3; tentative D call: TRBD1 (5 bases). Germline V gene sequence: CDR1 SGHAT, CDR2 FQNNGV. V lost 3 bases and J 12 bases, leaving 13 bases between the germline ends. This CDR3 has 12 residues. The CDR3 nucleotides are TGTGCCAGCAGCTTTCCAGGGTATGTACAGTATTTT. Translation gives CASSFPGYVQYF.

This clonotype was observed many times. The CDR3 DNA is TGTGCCAGCAGTTATAATCGAGGGGAACCCCAGCATTTT. Protein product: CASSYNRGEPQHF. This chain links TRBV12-3 or TRBV12-4 with TRBJ1-5; D is perhaps TRBD1 (5 bases). Trimming shortened V by 4 bases and J by 10 bases, and 14 bases separated the two germline ends. The CDR3 is 13 amino acids.

In this sample, this clonotype turned up a few times. CDR3 region: CASSLRRLAGAYNEQFF. The CDR3 coding sequence is TGTGCCAGTAGTCTCCGGCGACTAGCGGGAGCTTACAATGAGCAGTTCTTC. This chain links TRBV19 with TRBJ2-1; 12 positions agree with TRBD2. CDR3 length: 17 residues. In germline, CDR1 is LNHDA, CDR2 SQIVND (reference sequence). J gave up 4 bases and V 5 bases, and 9 bases lay outside the gene matches.